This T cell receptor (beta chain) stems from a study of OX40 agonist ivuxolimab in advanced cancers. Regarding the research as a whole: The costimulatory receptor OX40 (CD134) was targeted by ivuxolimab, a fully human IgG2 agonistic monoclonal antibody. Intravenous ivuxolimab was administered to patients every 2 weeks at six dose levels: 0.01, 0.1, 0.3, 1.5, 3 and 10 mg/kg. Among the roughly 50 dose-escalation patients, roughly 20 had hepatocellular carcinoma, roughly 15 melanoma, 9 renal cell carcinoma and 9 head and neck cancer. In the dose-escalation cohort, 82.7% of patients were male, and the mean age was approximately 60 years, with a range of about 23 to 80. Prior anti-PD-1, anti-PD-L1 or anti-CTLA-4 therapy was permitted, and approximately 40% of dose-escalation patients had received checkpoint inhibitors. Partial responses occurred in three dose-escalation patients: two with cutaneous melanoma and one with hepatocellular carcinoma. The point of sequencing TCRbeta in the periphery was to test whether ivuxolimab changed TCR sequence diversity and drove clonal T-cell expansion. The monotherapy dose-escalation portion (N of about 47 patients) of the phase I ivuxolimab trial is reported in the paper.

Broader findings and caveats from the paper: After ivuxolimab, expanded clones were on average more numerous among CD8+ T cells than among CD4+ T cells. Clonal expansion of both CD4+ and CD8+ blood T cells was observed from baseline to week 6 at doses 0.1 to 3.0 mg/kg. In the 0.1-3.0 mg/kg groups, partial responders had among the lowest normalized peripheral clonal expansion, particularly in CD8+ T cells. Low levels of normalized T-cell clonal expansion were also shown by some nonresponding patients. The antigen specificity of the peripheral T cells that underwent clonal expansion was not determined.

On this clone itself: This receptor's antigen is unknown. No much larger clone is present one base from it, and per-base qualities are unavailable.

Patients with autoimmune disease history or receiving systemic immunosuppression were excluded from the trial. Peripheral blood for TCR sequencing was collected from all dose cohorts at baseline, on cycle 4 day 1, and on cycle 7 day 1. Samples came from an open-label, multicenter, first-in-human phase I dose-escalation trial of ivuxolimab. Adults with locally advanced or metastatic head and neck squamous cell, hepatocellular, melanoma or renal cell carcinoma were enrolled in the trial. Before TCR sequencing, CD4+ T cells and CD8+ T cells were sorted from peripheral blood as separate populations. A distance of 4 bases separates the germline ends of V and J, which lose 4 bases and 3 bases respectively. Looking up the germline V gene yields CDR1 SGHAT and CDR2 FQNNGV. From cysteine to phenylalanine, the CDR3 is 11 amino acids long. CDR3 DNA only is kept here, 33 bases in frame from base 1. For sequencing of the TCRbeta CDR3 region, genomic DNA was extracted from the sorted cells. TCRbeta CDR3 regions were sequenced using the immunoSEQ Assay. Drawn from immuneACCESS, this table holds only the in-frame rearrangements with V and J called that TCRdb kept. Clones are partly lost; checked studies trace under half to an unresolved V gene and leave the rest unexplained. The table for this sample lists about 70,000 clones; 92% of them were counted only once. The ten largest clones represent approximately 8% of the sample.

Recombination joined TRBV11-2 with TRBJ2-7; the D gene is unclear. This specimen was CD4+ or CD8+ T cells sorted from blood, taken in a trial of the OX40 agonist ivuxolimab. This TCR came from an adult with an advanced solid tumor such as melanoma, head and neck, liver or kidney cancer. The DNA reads TGTGCCAGCAGCTGGGGCTACGAGCAGTACTTC. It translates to CASSWGYEQYF.